Listed here are 10 T cell receptor beta chains from one sample, sequenced in a study of cytomegalovirus exposure and HLA in healthy donors. PCR involved 60 Vbeta and 13 Jbeta primers. Generated by immunoSEQ multiplex PCR, the TCRdb table keeps only in-frame clones and is missing some. The table has fewer than 50,000 clones, 66% seen once; the top ten hold around 20%. The material sequenced was PBMCs. These receptors were taken from a man in his forties or fifties in good health and CMV-seropositive.

The J gene is TRBJ2-1, the V gene TRBV6-1, with 7 bases that match TRBD1. The V segment lost 10 bases and the J segment 1 base; nucleotides outside the gene matches: 7. Germline V gene sequence: CDR1 MNHNS, CDR2 SASEGT. This CDR3 contains 14 residues. The CDR3 DNA sequence: TGTGCCATCCTGACAGGGACGTCCTACAATGAGCAGTTCTTC. Its translation: CAILTGTSYNEQFF.

This clone was counted only a few times. V gene TRBV28 combines with J gene TRBJ1-2; perhaps TRBD1 as D (5 bases). CDR1 and CDR2 from the germline V gene are MDHEN and SYDVKM. The ends were cut back, 5 bases at V and 3 bases at J, with 19 bases in the middle. CDR3 size: 16 residues. The CDR3 coding sequence is TGTGCCAGCAGTCTGAGCCCGGGGGTCGGGGACTATGGCTACACCTTC. Translating it yields CASSLSPGVGDYGYTF.

The chain combines TRBV4-2 with TRBJ2-2; TRBD2 might be the D (7 bases). Looked up from germline, CDR1 is LGHNA and CDR2 is YNFKEQ. The V and J ends lost 3 bases and 8 bases respectively, with 16 bases between them. CDR3 size: 15 residues. The CDR3 protein is CASSQGGLRGGELFF. CDR3 DNA sequence: TGTGCCAGCAGCCAGGGGGGGCTAAGGGGAGGGGAGCTGTTTTTT.

This chain links TRBV29-1 with TRBJ2-3; a possible D gene is TRBD2 (5 bases). The V gene's germline CDR1 is SQVTM and CDR2 ANQGSEA. Trimming removed 6 bases at V and 2 bases at J, with 24 bases between. The CDR3 sequence is 17 residues long. CDR3 region: CSVAHSSGSYPTDTQYF. The CDR3 nucleotides read TGCAGCGTCGCCCATTCTTCGGGATCCTACCCCACAGATACGCAGTATTTT.

The chain's CDR3 is CASSLSRDTGELFF. In nucleotides, the CDR3 is TGTGCCAGCAGCCTCTCGCGCGACACCGGGGAGCTGTTTTTT. The chain uses TRBV9 and TRBJ2-2; D gene ambiguous. The CDR3 contains 14 residues. The germline V and J ends were trimmed by 4 bases and 3 bases, with 10 bases remaining between them. Germline V gene sequence: CDR1 SGDLS, CDR2 YYNGEE.

The chain couples TRBV5-1 to TRBJ2-7, with D possibly TRBD1 on 6 matching bases. The V end was cut by 4 bases, the J end by 1 base, with 15 bases between. Germline V gene data show CDR1 as SGHRS and CDR2 as YFSETQ. The CDR3 has 15 amino acids. The CDR3 DNA reads as TGCGCCAGCAGCCCGGACAGCTACCGTTCCTACGAGCAGTACTTC. This encodes CASSPDSYRSYEQYF.

The chain carries TRBV4-3 and TRBJ2-3; 7 positions match TRBD2. The trim removed 0 bases at V and 2 bases at J, leaving 5 bases unmatched. Per the germline V gene, CDR1 is LGHNA and CDR2 is YSLEER. The CDR3 totals 16 residues. CDR3 protein: CASSQDLGGNTDTQYF. CDR3 DNA sequence: TGCGCCAGCAGCCAAGATCTGGGAGGGAACACAGATACGCAGTATTTT.

There are a few counts of this clone. The chain links TRBV18 to TRBJ2-5; 8 bases agree with TRBD2. The CDR3 spans 14 residues. J gave up 2 bases and V 2 bases, and 1 base lay outside the gene matches. Germline values: CDR1 KGHSH, CDR2 LQKENI. CDR3 residues: CASSPSSGQETQYF. The CDR3 coding sequence is TGTGCCAGCTCACCATCTAGCGGGCAAGAGACCCAGTACTTC.

The chain couples TRBV7-9 to TRBJ2-1; 10 bases align to TRBD1. J lost 11 bases, V lost 5 bases, and 9 bases had no gene match. The CDR3 totals 14 residues. The germline CDR1 and CDR2 sequences are SEHNR and FQNEAQ (reference sequence). The CDR3 DNA reads TGTGCCAGCAGCAAAGACAGGGGGCCGGACCAGCAGTTCTTC. Encoded protein: CASSKDRGPDQQFF.

The chain couples TRBV7-9 to TRBJ1-4, with 7 bases fitting TRBD1. From germline, CDR1 is SEHNR and CDR2 FQNEAQ (reference sequence). V shed 3 bases, J shed 3 bases, and the junction held 1 base outside the gene matches. The CDR3 totals 14 residues. CDR3 DNA sequence: TGTGCCAGCAGCTTCGGGACAGCTAATGAAAAACTGTTTTTT. It codes for CASSFGTANEKLFF.